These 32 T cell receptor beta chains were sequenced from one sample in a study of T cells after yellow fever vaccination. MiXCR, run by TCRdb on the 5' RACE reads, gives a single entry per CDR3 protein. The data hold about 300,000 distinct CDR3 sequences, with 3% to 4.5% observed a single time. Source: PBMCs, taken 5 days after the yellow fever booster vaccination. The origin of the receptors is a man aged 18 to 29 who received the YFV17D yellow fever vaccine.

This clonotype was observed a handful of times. CDR3 amino acids: CASSMLAGVDEAFF. Here the CDR3 DNA reads TGTGCCAGCAGTATGCTCGCAGGGGTGGATGAAGCTTTCTTT. The gene calls are TRBV12-3 or TRBV12-4 and TRBJ1-1, with D perhaps matching TRBD1 (6 bases). The CDR3 is 14 amino acids. Trimming shortened V by 5 bases and J by 7 bases, and 17 bases separated the two germline ends.

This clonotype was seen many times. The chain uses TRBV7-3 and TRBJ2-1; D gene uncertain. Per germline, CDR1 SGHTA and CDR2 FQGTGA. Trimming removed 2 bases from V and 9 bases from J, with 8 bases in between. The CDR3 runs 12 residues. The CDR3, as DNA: TGTGCCAGCAGCTTACAATCGCGTGAGCAGTTCTTC. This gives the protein CASSLQSREQFF.

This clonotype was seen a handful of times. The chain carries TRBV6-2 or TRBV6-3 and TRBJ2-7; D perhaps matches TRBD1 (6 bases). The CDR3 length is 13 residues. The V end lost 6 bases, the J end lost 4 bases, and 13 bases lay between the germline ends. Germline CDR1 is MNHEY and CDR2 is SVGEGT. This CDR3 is CASSTQGTYEQYF. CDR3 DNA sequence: TGTGCCAGCAGCACACAGGGAACTTACGAGCAGTACTTC.

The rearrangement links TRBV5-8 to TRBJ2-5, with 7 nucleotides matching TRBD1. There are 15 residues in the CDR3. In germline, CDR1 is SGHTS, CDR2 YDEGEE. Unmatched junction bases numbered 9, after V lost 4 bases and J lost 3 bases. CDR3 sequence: CASSIPGQWEETQYF. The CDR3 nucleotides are TGTGCCAGCAGCATACCGGGACAGTGGGAAGAGACCCAGTACTTC.

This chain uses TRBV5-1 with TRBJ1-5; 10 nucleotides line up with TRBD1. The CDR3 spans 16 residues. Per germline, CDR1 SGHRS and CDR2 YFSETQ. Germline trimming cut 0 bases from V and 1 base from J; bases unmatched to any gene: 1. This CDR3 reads CASSLGDRGSNQPQHF. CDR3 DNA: TGCGCCAGCAGCTTGGGGGACAGGGGAAGCAATCAGCCCCAGCATTTT.

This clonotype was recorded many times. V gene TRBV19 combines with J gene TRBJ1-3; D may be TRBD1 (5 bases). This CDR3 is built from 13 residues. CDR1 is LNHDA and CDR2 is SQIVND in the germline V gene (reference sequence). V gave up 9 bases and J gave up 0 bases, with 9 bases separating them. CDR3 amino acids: CASGTYSGNTIYF. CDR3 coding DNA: TGTGCCAGCGGGACCTACTCTGGAAACACCATATATTTT.

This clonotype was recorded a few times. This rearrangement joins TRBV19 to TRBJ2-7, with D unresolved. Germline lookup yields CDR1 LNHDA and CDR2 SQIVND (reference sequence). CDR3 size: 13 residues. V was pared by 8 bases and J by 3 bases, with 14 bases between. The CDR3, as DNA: TGTGCCAGTTCGGTGAATTTCTACTACGAGCAGTACTTC. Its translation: CASSVNFYYEQYF.

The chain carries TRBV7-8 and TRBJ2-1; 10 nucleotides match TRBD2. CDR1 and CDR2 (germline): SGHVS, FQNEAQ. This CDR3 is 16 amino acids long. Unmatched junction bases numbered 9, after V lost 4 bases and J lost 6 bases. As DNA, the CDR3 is TGTGCCAGCAGCTCTTTAGCGGGGGGCCTGGCCAATGAGCAGTTCTTC. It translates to CASSSLAGGLANEQFF.

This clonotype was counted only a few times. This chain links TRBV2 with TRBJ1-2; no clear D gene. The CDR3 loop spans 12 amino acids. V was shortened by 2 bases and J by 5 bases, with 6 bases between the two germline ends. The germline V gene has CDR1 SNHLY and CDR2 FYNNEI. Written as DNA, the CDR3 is TGTGCCAGCAGTGAACAGGAATATGGCTACACCTTC. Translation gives CASSEQEYGYTF.

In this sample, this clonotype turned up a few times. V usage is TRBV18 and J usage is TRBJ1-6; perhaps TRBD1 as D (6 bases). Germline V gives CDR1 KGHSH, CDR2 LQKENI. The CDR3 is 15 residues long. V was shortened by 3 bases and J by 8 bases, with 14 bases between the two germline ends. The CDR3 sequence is CASSPTGGADSPLHF. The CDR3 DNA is TGTGCCAGCTCACCTACCGGGGGGGCGGATTCACCCCTCCACTTT.

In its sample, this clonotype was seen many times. The CDR3 DNA sequence: TGTGCCAGCAGCCACCGGGGGACAGGGGGCTATAATTCACCCCTCCACTTT. This sequence encodes CASSHRGTGGYNSPLHF. V is TRBV6-5 and J is TRBJ1-6; 11 positions match TRBD1. J was trimmed by 3 bases and V by 6 bases; bases with no gene match: 7. CDR1 and CDR2 from the germline V gene are MNHEY and SVGAGI. This CDR3 contains 17 residues.

Written as DNA, the CDR3 is TGTGCCAGCAGCTTAATCGGACAGGGGTCCACAGATACGCAGTATTTT. It yields the protein CASSLIGQGSTDTQYF. The chain is built from TRBV7-2 and TRBJ2-3, with 9 bases aligning to TRBD1. The trim removed 2 bases at V and 2 bases at J, leaving 5 bases unmatched. From germline, CDR1 is SGHTA and CDR2 FQGNSA. The CDR3 sequence is 16 residues long.

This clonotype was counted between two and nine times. CDR3 sequence (DNA): TGTGCCCTCTGGGGACAAATGAACACCGGGGAGCTGTTTTTT. It codes for CALWGQMNTGELFF. This chain links TRBV7-9 with TRBJ2-2; a weak D match, TRBD1 (6 bases). Germline-derived CDR1 and CDR2 are SEHNR and FQNEAQ (reference sequence). The V gene lost 11 bases and the J gene lost 1 base, with 14 bases spanning the gap. The CDR3 has 14 amino acids.

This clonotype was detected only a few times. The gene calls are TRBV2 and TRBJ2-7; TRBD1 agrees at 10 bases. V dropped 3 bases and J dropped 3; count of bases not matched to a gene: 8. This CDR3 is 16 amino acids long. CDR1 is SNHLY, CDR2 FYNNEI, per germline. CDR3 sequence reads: CASSDRSGDRGYEQYF. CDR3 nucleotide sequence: TGTGCCAGCAGTGACAGGTCGGGGGACAGGGGCTACGAGCAGTACTTC.

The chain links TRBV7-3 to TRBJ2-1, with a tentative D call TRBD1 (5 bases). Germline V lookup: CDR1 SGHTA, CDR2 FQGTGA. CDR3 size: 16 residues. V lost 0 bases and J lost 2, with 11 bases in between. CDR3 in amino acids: CASSLTPGLAYNEQFF. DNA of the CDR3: TGTGCCAGCAGCTTAACGCCAGGGTTGGCCTACAATGAGCAGTTCTTC.

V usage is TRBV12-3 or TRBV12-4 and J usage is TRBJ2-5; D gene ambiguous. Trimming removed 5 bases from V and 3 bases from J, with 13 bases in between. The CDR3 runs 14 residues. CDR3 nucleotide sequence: TGTGCCAGCAGTCTCCGACGCGTTAAAGAGACCCAGTACTTC. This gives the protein CASSLRRVKETQYF.

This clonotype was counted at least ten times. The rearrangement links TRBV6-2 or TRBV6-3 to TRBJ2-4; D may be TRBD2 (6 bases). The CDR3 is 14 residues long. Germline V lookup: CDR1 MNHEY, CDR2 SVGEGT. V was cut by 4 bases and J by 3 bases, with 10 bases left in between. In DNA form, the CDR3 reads TGTGCCAGCAGTTTACGGGGAGGCAAAAACATTCAGTACTTC. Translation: CASSLRGGKNIQYF.

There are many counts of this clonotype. The CDR3 is CASTYSDSGENIQYF. The CDR3 nucleotides read TGTGCCAGCACCTACTCGGACTCGGGAGAAAACATTCAGTACTTC. V gene TRBV2 combines with J gene TRBJ2-4; D is possibly TRBD2 (6 bases). Looked up from germline, CDR1 is SNHLY and CDR2 is FYNNEI. The V and J ends lost 7 bases and 5 bases respectively, with 18 bases between them. CDR3 length: 15 residues.

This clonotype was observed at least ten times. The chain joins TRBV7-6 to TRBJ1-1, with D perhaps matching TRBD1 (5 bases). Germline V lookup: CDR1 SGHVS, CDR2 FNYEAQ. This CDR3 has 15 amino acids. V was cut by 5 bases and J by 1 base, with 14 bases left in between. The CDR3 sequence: CASSDWTTSNTEAFF. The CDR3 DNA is TGTGCCAGCAGCGATTGGACAACGTCGAACACTGAAGCTTTCTTT.

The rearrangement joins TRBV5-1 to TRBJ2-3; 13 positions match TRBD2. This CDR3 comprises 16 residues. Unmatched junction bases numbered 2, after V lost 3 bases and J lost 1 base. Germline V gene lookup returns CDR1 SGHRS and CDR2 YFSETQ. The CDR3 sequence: CASSSGTSGGTDTQYF. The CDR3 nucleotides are TGCGCCAGCAGCTCTGGGACTAGCGGGGGCACAGATACGCAGTATTTT.

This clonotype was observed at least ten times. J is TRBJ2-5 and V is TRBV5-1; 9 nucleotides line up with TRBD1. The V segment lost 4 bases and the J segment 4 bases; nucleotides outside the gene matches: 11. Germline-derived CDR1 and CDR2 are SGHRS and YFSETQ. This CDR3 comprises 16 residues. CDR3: CASSLLSGTGTETQYF. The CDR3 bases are TGCGCCAGCAGCCTTCTTTCCGGGACAGGGACAGAGACCCAGTACTTC. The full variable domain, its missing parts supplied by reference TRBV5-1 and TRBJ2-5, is KAGVTQTPRYLIKTRGQQVTLSCSPISGHRSVSWYQQTPGQGLQFLFEYFSETQRNKGNFPGRFSGRQFSNSRSEMNVSTLELGDSALYLCASSLLSGTGTETQYFGPGTRLLVL.

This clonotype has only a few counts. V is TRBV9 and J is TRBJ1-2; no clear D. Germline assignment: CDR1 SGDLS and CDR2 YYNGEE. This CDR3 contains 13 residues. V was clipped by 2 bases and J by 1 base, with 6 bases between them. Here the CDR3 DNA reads TGTGCCAGCAGCGTGGATCTTAACTATGGCTACACCTTC. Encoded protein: CASSVDLNYGYTF.

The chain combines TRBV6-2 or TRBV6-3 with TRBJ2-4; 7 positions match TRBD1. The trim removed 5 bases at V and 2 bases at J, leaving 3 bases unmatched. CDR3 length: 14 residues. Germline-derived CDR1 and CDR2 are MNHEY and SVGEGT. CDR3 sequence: CASSRTGPKNIQYF. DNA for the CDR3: TGTGCCAGCAGTCGGACAGGTCCCAAAAACATTCAGTACTTC.

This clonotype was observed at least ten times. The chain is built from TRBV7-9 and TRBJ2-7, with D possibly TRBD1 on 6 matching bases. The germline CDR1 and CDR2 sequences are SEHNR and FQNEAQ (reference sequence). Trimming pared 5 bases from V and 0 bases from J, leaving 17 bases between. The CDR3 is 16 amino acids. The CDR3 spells CASSPTPGTNSYEQYF. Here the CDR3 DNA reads TGTGCCAGCAGCCCCACCCCCGGGACAAACTCCTACGAGCAGTACTTC. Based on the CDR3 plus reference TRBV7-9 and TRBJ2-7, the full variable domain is DTGVSQNPRHKITKRGQNVTFRCDPISEHNRLYWYRQTLGQGPEFLTYFQNEAQLEKSRLLSDRFSAERPKGSFSTLEIQRTEQGDSAMYLCASSPTPGTNSYEQYFGPGTRLTVT.

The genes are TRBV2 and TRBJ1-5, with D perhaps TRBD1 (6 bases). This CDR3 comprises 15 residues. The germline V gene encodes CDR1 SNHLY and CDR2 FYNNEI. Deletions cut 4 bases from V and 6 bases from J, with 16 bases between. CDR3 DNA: TGTGCCAGCAGTGTTTGGGGAGTAGGGGGTCAGCCCCAGCATTTT. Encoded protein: CASSVWGVGGQPQHF.

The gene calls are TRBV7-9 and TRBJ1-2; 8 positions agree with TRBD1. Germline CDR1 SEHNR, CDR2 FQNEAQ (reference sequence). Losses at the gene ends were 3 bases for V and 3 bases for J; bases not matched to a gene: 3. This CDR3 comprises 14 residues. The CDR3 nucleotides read TGTGCCAGCAGCTTTGGACAGGGTGACTATGGCTACACCTTC. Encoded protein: CASSFGQGDYGYTF.

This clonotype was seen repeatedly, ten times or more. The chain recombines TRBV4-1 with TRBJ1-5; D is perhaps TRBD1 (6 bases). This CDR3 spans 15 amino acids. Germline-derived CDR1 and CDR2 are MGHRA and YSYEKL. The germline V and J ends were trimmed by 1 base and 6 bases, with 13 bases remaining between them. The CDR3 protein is CASSQGPGEAQPQHF. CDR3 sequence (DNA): TGCGCCAGCAGCCAAGGACCAGGGGAGGCTCAGCCCCAGCATTTT.

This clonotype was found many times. The CDR3, as DNA: TGCGCCAGCAGCTCCGGACTAGCGGGGAGTAGCGCAGATACGCAGTATTTT. Translation gives CASSSGLAGSSADTQYF. J is TRBJ2-3 and V is TRBV5-1; 12 nucleotides line up with TRBD2. This CDR3 is built from 17 residues. Germline V lookup: CDR1 SGHRS, CDR2 YFSETQ. After removal of 3 bases from V and 4 bases from J, the junction contained 9 bases not matched to a gene.

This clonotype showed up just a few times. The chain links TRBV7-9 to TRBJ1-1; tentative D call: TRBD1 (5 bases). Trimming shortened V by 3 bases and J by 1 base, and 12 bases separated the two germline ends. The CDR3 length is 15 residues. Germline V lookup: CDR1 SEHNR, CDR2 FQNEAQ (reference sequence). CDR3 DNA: TGTGCCAGCAGCTTTTCGGGACGGCCGAACACTGAAGCTTTCTTT. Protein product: CASSFSGRPNTEAFF.

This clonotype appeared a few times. The CDR3 DNA reads as TGCAGTGCTAGGGGGACAGGCATTAACTATGGCTACACCTTC. This sequence encodes CSARGTGINYGYTF. The chain employs TRBV20-1 and TRBJ1-2; 8 bases map to TRBD1. Losses at the gene ends were 3 bases for V and 1 base for J; bases not matched to a gene: 4. This CDR3 is built from 14 residues. The germline V gene encodes CDR1 DFQATT and CDR2 SNEGSKA (reference sequence).

CDR3 nucleotide sequence: TGTGCCAGCAGCGTAGGTTCGCCGGGTAGCACTGAAGCTTTCTTT. Amino acid sequence: CASSVGSPGSTEAFF. This chain uses TRBV9 with TRBJ1-1; D is uncertain. The CDR3 runs 15 residues. The germline V and J ends were trimmed by 0 bases and 4 bases, with 13 bases remaining between them. Germline CDR1 and CDR2: SGDLS and YYNGEE.

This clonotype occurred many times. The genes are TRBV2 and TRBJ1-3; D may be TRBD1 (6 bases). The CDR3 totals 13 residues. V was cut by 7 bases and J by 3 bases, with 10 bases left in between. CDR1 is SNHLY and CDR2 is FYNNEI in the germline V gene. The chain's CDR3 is CASKGVYGNTIYF. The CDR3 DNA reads TGTGCCAGCAAGGGGGTTTATGGAAACACCATATATTTT. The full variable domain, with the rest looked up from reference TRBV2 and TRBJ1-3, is EPEVTQTPSHQVTQMGQEVILRCVPISNHLYFYWYRQILGQKVEFLVSFYNNEISEKSEIFDDQFSVERPDGSNFTLKIRSTKLEDSAMYFCASKGVYGNTIYFGEGSWLTVV.